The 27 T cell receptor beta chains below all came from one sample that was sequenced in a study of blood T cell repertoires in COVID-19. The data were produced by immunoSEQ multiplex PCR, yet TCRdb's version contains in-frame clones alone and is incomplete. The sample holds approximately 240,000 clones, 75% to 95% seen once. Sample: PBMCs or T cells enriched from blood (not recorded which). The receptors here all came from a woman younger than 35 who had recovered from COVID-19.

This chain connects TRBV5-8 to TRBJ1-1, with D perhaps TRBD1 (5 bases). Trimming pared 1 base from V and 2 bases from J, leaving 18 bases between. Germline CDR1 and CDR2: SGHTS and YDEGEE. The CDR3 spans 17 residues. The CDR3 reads CASSLLVSLGDNTEAFF. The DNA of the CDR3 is TGTGCCAGCAGCTTGTTAGTGTCCTTAGGGGATAACACTGAAGCTTTCTTT.

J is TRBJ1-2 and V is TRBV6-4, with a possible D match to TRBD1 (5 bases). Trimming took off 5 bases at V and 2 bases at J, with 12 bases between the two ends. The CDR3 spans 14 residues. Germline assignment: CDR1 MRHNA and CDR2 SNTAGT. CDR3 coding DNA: TGTGCCAGCAGTCCCTCCCGGGGGAACTATGGCTACACCTTC. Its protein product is CASSPSRGNYGYTF.

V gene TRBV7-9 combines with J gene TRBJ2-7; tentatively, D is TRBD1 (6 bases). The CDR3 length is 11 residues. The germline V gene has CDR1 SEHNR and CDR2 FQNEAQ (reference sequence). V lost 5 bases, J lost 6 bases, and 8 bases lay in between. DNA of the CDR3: TGTGCCAGCAGCGCAGGGGTCGAGCAGTACTTC. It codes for CASSAGVEQYF.

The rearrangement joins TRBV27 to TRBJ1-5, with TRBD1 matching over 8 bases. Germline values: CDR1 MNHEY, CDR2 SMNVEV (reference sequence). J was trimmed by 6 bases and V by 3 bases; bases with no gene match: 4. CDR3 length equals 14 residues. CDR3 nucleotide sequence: TGTGCCAGCAGTTTTGGGCAGGGGGCTCAGCCCCAGCATTTT. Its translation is CASSFGQGAQPQHF.

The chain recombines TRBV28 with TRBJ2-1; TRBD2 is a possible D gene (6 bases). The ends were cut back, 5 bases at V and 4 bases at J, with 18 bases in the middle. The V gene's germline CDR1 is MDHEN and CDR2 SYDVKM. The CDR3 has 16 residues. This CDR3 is CASSPRGVAGYNEQFF. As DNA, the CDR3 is TGTGCCAGCAGTCCTCGGGGTGTTGCGGGATACAATGAGCAGTTCTTC.

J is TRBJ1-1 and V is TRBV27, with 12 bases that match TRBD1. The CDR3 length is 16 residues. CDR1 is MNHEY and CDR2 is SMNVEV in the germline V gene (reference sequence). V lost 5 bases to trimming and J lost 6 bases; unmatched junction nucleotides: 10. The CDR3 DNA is TGTGCCAGCAGTCCCCGAGGGGGACAGGGGGCTCCTGAAGCTTTCTTT. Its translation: CASSPRGGQGAPEAFF.

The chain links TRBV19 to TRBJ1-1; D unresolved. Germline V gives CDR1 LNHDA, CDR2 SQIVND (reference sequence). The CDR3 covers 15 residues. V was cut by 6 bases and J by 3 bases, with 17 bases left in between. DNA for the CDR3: TGTGCCAGTAGGCCAGGACGGGGTGAGGACACTGAAGCTTTCTTT. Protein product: CASRPGRGEDTEAFF.

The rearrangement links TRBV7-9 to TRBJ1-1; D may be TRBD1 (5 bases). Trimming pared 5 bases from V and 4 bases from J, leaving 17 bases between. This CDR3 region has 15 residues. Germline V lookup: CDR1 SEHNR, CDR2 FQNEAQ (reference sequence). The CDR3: CASSLPQGLGTEAFF. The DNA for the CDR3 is TGTGCCAGCAGCCTACCCCAGGGATTGGGCACTGAAGCTTTCTTT.

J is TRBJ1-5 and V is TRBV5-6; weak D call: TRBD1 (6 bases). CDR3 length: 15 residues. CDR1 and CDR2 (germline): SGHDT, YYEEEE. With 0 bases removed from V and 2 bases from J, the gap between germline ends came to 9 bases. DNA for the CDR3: TGTGCCAGCAGCTTGGGGGGGCTGGGCAATCAGCCCCAGCATTTT. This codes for CASSLGGLGNQPQHF.

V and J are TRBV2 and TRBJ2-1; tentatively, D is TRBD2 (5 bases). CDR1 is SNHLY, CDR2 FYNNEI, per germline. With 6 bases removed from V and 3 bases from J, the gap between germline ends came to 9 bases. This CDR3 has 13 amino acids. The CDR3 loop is CASRLSVYNEQFF. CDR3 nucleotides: TGTGCCAGCAGACTTAGCGTCTACAATGAGCAGTTCTTC.

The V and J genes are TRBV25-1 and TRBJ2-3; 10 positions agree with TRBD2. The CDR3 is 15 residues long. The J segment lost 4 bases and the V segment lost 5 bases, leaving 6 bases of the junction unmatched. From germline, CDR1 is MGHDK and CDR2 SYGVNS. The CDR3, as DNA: TGTGCCAGCAGTTCTCCTAGCGGGAGCGCAGATACGCAGTATTTT. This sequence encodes CASSSPSGSADTQYF.

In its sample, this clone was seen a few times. Here the CDR3 reads CASSVYSGELFF. The CDR3, as DNA: TGTGCCAGCAGCGTTTATTCCGGGGAGCTGTTTTTT. This chain connects TRBV13 to TRBJ2-2; D gene ambiguous. Germline CDR1 is PRHDT and CDR2 is FYEKMQ (reference sequence). Trimming took off 5 bases at V and 6 bases at J, with 7 bases between the two ends. This CDR3 has 12 amino acids.

The CDR3 region is CASSQEEGRAVRGMGYTF. For the CDR3, the DNA is TGTGCCAGCAGCCAAGAGGAGGGCAGGGCGGTAAGAGGAATGGGCTACACCTTC. The chain couples TRBV4-2 to TRBJ1-2, with D possibly matching TRBD1 (5 bases). Trimming pared 0 bases from V and 8 bases from J, leaving 25 bases between. Germline values: CDR1 LGHNA, CDR2 YNFKEQ. The CDR3 has 18 amino acids.

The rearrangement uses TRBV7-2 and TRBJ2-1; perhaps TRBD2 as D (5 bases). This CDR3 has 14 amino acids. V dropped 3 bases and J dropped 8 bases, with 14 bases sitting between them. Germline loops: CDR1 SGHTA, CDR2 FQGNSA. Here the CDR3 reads CASSFSWTVDEQFF. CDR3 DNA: TGTGCCAGCAGCTTTTCCTGGACTGTAGATGAGCAGTTCTTC. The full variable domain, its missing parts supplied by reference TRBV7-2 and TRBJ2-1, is GAGVSQSPSNKVTEKGKDVELRCDPISGHTALYWYRQSLGQGLEFLIYFQGNSAPDKSGLPSDRFSAERTGGSVSTLTIQRTQQEDSAVYLCASSFSWTVDEQFFGPGTRLTVL.

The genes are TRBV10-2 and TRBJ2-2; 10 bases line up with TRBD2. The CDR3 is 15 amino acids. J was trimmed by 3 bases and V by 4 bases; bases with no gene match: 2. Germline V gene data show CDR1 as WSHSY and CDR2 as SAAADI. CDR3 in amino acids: CASSASGRYTGELFF. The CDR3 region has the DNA TGCGCCAGCAGTGCTAGCGGGAGATACACCGGGGAGCTGTTTTTT.

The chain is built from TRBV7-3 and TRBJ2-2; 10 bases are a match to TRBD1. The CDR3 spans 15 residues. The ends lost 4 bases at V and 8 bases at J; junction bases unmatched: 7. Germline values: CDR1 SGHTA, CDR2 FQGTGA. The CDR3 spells CASSSTGGGIGELFF. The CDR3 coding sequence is TGTGCCAGCAGCTCGACAGGGGGCGGAATTGGGGAGCTGTTTTTT. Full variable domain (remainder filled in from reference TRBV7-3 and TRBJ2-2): GAGVSQTPSNKVTEKGKYVELRCDPISGHTALYWYRQSLGQGPEFLIYFQGTGAADDSGLPNDRFFAVRPEGSVSTLKIQRTERGDSAVYLCASSSTGGGIGELFFGEGSRLTVL.

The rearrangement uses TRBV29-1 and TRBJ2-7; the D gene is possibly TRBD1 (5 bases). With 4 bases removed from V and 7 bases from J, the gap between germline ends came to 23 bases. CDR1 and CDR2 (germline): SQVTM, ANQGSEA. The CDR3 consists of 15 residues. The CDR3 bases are TGCAGCGTTGCCCGGATTGACACACAGGCTAGAGAGCAGTACTTC. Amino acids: CSVARIDTQAREQYF.

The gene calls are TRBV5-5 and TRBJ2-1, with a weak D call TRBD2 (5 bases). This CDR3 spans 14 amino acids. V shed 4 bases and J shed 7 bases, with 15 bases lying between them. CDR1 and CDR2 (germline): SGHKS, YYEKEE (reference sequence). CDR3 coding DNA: TGTGCCAGCAGCCCCGCGGACTGGTCTAATGAGCAGTTCTTC. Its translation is CASSPADWSNEQFF. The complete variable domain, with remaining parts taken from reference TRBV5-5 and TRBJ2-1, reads DAGVTQSPTHLIKTRGQQVTLRCSPISGHKSVSWYQQVLGQGPQFIFQYYEKEERGRGNFPDRFSARQFPNYSSELNVNALLLGDSALYLCASSPADWSNEQFFGPGTRLTVL.

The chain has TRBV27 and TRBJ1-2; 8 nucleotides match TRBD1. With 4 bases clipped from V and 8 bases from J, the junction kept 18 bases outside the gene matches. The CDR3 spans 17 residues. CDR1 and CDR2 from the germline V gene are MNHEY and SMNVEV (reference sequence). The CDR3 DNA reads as TGTGCCAGCAGTTCCCCAGGGGGCGCAGGGAAGTCTTGGGGCTACACCTTC. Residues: CASSSPGGAGKSWGYTF.

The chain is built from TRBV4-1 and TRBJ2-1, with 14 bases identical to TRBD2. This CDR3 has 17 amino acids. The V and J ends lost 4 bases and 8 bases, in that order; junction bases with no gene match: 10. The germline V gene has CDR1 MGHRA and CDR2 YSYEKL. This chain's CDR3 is CASSRSGTSGGLDEQFF. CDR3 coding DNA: TGCGCCAGCAGCCGATCCGGGACTAGCGGGGGCTTAGATGAGCAGTTCTTC.

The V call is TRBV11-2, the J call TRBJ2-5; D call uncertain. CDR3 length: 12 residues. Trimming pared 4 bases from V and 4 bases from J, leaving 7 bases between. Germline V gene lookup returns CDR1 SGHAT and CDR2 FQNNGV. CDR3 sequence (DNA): TGTGCCAGCAGCTGGGCCGGAGAGACCCAGTACTTC. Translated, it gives CASSWAGETQYF.

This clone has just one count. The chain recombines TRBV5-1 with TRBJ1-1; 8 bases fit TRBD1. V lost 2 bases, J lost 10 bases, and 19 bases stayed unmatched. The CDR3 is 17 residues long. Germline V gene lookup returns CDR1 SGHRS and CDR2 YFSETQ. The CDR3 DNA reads TGCGCCAGCAGCTTCGGGGGGACAGGTCAAGAACAGGAATCAGCTTTCTTT. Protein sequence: CASSFGGTGQEQESAFF.

As DNA, the CDR3 is TGCGCCAGCAGCTTGCCAACTACAGGGGCGGCTGAGCAGTACTTC. It is translated as CASSLPTTGAAEQYF. This chain uses TRBV5-1 with TRBJ2-7; 7 bases agree with TRBD1. V lost 1 base, J lost 7 bases, and 11 bases stayed unmatched. Germline V lookup: CDR1 SGHRS, CDR2 YFSETQ. The CDR3 spans 15 residues.

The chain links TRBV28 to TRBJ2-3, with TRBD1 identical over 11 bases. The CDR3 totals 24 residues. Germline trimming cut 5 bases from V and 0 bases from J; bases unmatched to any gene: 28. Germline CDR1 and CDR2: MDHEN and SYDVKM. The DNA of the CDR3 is TGTGCCAGCAGTCCGAAACCGGGACAGGGGGAAACGGGACCACGAAAGAGTAGCACAGATACGCAGTATTTT. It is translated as CASSPKPGQGETGPRKSSTDTQYF.

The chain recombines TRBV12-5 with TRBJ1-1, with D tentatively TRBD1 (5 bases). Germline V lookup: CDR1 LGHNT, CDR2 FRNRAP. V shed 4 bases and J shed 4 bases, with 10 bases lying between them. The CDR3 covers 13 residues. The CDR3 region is CASGYGGSTEAFF. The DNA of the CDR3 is TGTGCTAGTGGTTATGGGGGGAGCACTGAAGCTTTCTTT.

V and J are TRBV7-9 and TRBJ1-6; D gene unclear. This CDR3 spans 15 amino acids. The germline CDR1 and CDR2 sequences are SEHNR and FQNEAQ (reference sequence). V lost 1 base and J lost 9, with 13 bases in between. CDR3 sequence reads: CASSLGARGTSPLHF. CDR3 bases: TGTGCCAGCAGCTTAGGAGCTCGGGGTACTTCACCCCTCCACTTT.

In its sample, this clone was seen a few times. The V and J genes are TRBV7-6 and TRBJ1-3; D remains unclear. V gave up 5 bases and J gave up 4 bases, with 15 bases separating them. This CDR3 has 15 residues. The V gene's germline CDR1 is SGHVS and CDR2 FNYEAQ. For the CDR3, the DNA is TGTGCCAGCAGCCTCGACACGACAAAAGGAAACACCATATATTTT. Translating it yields CASSLDTTKGNTIYF.